A single sample is the source of the 9 T cell receptor beta chains below, sequenced in a study of OX40 agonist ivuxolimab in advanced cancers. Measured with immunoSEQ multiplex PCR; TCRdb has only the in-frame clones, and not every one. The table lists 35,000 to 45,000 clones, 80% to 90% of them singletons. This specimen consisted of CD4+ or CD8+ T cells sorted from blood, obtained in a trial of the OX40 agonist ivuxolimab. The receptors stem from an adult with an advanced solid tumor such as melanoma, head and neck, liver or kidney cancer.

This chain connects TRBV2 to TRBJ2-5, with 10 nucleotides matching TRBD2. This CDR3 is built from 17 residues. Unmatched junction bases numbered 14, after V lost 5 bases and J lost 5 bases. Germline V gives CDR1 SNHLY, CDR2 FYNNEI. The chain's CDR3 is CASSKDLAGVEGETQYF. CDR3 DNA: TGTGCCAGCAGTAAGGATCTAGCGGGAGTAGAGGGGGAGACCCAGTACTTC.

The CDR3 loop is CASRPPTGAHNSPLHF. The CDR3 DNA reads as TGTGCCAGCCGTCCCCCCACAGGGGCTCATAATTCACCCCTCCACTTT. The V call is TRBV25-1, the J call TRBJ1-6; the match to TRBD1 covers 7 bases. The germline CDR1 and CDR2 sequences are MGHDK and SYGVNS. This CDR3 has 16 residues. V shed 8 bases and J 5 bases; nucleotides not matched to a gene: 12.

This chain links TRBV29-1 with TRBJ2-1; the D gene is possibly TRBD2 (7 bases). This CDR3 spans 14 amino acids. V dropped 6 bases and J dropped 8 bases, with 20 bases sitting between them. Germline loops: CDR1 SQVTM, CDR2 ANQGSEA. The CDR3 DNA reads TGCAGCGTGAGGGGGGGGCGAGGTTTTGATGAGCAGTTCTTC. Encoded protein: CSVRGGRGFDEQFF.

V is TRBV11-3 and J is TRBJ1-1; perhaps TRBD1 as D (6 bases). V was trimmed by 4 bases and J by 3 bases, leaving 9 bases between them. Looked up from germline, CDR1 is SGHNT and CDR2 is YENEEA. CDR3 length equals 13 residues. CDR3 residues: CASSSGQDTEAFF. The DNA for the CDR3 is TGTGCCAGCAGCTCGGGACAAGACACTGAAGCTTTCTTT.

The CDR3 DNA follows: TGTGCCAGCTTACCACGGGGGGTGCCCGATCAGCCCCAGCATTTT. Its protein product is CASLPRGVPDQPQHF. The rearrangement links TRBV28 to TRBJ1-5; TRBD1 might be the D (5 bases). V was shortened by 8 bases and J by 5 bases, with 19 bases between the two germline ends. The V gene's germline CDR1 is MDHEN and CDR2 SYDVKM. The CDR3 is made up of 15 amino acids.

The chain links TRBV19 to TRBJ2-2; D unclear. There are 12 residues in the CDR3. V shed 7 bases and J shed 6 bases, with 9 bases lying between them. Germline loops: CDR1 LNHDA, CDR2 SQIVND (reference sequence). This CDR3 reads CASMGVAGELFF. DNA of the CDR3: TGTGCCAGTATGGGTGTGGCCGGGGAGCTGTTTTTT.

V is TRBV28 and J is TRBJ2-2, with D perhaps TRBD1 (6 bases). Germline V gene sequence: CDR1 MDHEN, CDR2 SYDVKM. This CDR3 has 14 amino acids. V was pared by 6 bases and J by 1 base, with 9 bases between. The CDR3 loop reads CASSPGQNTGELFF. The CDR3 coding sequence is TGTGCCAGCAGCCCGGGACAGAACACCGGGGAGCTGTTTTTT.

The rearrangement links TRBV6-1 to TRBJ1-5; TRBD1 matches at 8 bases. Germline-derived CDR1 and CDR2 are MNHNS and SASEGT. The CDR3 is 16 amino acids. Losses at the gene ends were 1 base for V and 6 bases for J; bases not matched to a gene: 8. The CDR3 DNA follows: TGTGCCAGCAGTGAAGTGGGGACAGGTTCTACTCAGCCCCAGCATTTT. Its translation: CASSEVGTGSTQPQHF.

V is TRBV29-1 and J is TRBJ2-3; D not resolved. The CDR3 sequence is 10 residues long. Trimming removed 6 bases at V and 5 bases at J, with 6 bases between. Germline CDR1 reads SQVTM; CDR2 reads ANQGSEA. The DNA of the CDR3 is TGCAGCGTCCGCATAGATACGCAGTATTTT. It encodes CSVRIDTQYF.